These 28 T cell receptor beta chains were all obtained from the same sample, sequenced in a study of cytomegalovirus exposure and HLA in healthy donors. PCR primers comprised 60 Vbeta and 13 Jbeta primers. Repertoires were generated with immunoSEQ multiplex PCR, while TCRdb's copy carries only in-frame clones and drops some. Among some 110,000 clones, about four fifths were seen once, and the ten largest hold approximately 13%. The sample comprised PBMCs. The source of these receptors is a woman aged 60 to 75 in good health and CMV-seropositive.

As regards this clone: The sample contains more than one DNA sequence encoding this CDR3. Here the CDR3 reads CASSESLYGYTF. The CDR3 DNA reads as TGTGCCAGCAGTGAATCCCTCTATGGCTACACCTTC. The chain joins TRBV25-1 to TRBJ1-2; D not resolved. The germline gives CDR1 MGHDK, CDR2 SYGVNS. This CDR3 is 12 amino acids long. Deletions cut 1 base from V and 4 bases from J, with 4 bases between.

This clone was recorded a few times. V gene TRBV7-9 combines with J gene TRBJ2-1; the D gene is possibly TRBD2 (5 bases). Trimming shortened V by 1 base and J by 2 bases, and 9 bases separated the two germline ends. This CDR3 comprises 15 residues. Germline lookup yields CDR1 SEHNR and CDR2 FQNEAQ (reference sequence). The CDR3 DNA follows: TGTGCCAGCAGCTTAGTGGGAGTTCCCTACAATGAGCAGTTCTTC. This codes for CASSLVGVPYNEQFF.

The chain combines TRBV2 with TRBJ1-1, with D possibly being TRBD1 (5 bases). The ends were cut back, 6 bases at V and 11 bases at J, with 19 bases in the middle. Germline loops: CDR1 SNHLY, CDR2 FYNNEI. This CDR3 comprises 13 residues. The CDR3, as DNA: TGTGCCAGCAGCAGGGAATCAAGACCTCGGGCTTTCTTT. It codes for CASSRESRPRAFF.

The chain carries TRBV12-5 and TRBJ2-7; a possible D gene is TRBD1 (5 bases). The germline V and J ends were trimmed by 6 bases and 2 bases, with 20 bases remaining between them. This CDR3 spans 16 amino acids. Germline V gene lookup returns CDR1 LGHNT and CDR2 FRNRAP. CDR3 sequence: CASGLPDSRSPYEQYF. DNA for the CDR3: TGTGCTAGTGGACTCCCCGACAGCCGGTCCCCCTACGAGCAGTACTTC.

Written as DNA, the CDR3 is TGTGCCAGCAGCTTCAGGGAAGTCGGCACTGAAGCTTTCTTT. This encodes CASSFREVGTEAFF. The J gene is TRBJ1-1, the V gene TRBV9; TRBD1 is a possible D gene (5 bases). This CDR3 comprises 14 residues. Germline CDR1 is SGDLS and CDR2 is YYNGEE. The ends were cut back, 4 bases at V and 4 bases at J, with 14 bases in the middle.

CDR3 in DNA: TGTGCCAGCAGTTCCCTGATAGCGGGGACTACCGGGGAGCTGTTTTTT. This sequence encodes CASSSLIAGTTGELFF. This sequence joins TRBV27 and TRBJ2-2, with TRBD2 matching over 8 bases. The V and J ends lost 4 bases and 5 bases, in that order; junction bases with no gene match: 9. The V gene's germline CDR1 is MNHEY and CDR2 SMNVEV (reference sequence). This CDR3 spans 16 amino acids.

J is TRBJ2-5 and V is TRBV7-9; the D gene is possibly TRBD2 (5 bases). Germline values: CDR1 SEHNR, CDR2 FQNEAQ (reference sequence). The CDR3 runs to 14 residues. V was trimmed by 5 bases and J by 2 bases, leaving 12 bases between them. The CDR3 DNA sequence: TGTGCCAGCAGCACAAGGCCGGGACAAGAGACCCAGTACTTC. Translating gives CASSTRPGQETQYF. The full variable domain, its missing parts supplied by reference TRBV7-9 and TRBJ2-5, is DTGVSQNPRHKITKRGQNVTFRCDPISEHNRLYWYRQTLGQGPEFLTYFQNEAQLEKSRLLSDRFSAERPKGSFSTLEIQRTEQGDSAMYLCASSTRPGQETQYFGPGTRLLVL.

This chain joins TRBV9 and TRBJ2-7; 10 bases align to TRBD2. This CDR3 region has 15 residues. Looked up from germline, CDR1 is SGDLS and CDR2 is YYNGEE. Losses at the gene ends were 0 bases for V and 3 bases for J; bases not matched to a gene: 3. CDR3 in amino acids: CASSVGTSGIYEQYF. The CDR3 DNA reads TGTGCCAGCAGCGTAGGGACTAGCGGCATCTACGAGCAGTACTTC. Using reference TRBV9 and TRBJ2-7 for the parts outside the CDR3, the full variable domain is DSGVTQTPKHLITATGQRVTLRCSPRSGDLSVYWYQQSLDQGLQFLIQYYNGEERAKGNILERFSAQQFPDLHSELNLSSLELGDSALYFCASSVGTSGIYEQYFGPGTRLTVT.

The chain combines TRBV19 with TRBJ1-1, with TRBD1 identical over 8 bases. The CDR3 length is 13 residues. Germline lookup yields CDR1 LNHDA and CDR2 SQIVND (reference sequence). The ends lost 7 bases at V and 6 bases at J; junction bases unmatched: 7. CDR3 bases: TGTGCCAGTACCCAACAGGGGGATTCTGAAGCTTTCTTT. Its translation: CASTQQGDSEAFF.

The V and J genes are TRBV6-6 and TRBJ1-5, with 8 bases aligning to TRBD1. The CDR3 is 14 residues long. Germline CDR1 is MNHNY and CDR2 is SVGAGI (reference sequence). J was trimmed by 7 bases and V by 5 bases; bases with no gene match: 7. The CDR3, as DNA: TGTGCCAGCAGTGATAGACAGGGGAGCCAGCCCCAGCATTTT. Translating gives CASSDRQGSQPQHF.

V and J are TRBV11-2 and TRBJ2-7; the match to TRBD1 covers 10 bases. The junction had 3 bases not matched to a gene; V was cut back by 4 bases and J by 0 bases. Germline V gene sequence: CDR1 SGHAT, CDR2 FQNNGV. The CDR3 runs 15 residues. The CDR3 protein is CASSSRDRGSYEQYF. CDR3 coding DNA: TGTGCCAGCAGCTCCCGGGACAGGGGCTCCTACGAGCAGTACTTC.

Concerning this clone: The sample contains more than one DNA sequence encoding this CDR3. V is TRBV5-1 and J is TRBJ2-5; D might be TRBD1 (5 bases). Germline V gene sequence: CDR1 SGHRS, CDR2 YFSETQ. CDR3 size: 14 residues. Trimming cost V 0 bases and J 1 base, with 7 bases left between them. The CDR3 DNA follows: TGCGCCAGCAGCTTGGGACAGATCCAAGAGACCCAGTACTTC. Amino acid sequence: CASSLGQIQETQYF.

CDR3 residues: CASSLFSGTSGGTPQDTQYF. DNA of the CDR3: TGTGCCAGCAGCCTATTCTCCGGGACTAGCGGGGGGACCCCACAGGATACGCAGTATTTT. The chain recombines TRBV4-2 with TRBJ2-3; TRBD2 agrees at 15 bases. J lost 6 bases, V lost 4 bases, and 17 bases had no gene match. The germline V gene has CDR1 LGHNA and CDR2 YNFKEQ. The CDR3 is made up of 20 amino acids.

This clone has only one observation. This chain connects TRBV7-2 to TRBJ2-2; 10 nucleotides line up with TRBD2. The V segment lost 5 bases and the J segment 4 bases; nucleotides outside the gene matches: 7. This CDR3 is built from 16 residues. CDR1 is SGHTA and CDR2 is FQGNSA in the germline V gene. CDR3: CASSPRLAGGTGELFF. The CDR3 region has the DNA TGTGCCAGCAGCCCTCGACTAGCGGGCGGCACCGGGGAGCTGTTTTTT.

The CDR3 loop reads CASRQAGETQYF. The CDR3, as DNA: TGTGCCAGTAGGCAGGCTGGGGAGACCCAGTACTTC. The J gene is TRBJ2-5, the V gene TRBV19; D remains unclear. V dropped 6 bases and J dropped 5 bases, with 10 bases sitting between them. The CDR3 has 12 residues. Germline V CDR1 and CDR2: LNHDA, SQIVND (reference sequence). Supplemented by reference TRBV19 and TRBJ2-5, the full variable domain reads DGGITQSPKYLFRKEGQNVTLSCEQNLNHDAMYWYRQDPGQGLRLIYYSQIVNDFQKGDIAEGYSVSREKKESFPLTVTSAQKNPTAFYLCASRQAGETQYFGPGTRLLVL.

The chain's CDR3 is CASSPGEAGQPQHF. The DNA for the CDR3 is TGTGCCAGCAGCCCCGGTGAGGCAGGGCAGCCCCAGCATTTT. This chain connects TRBV4-2 to TRBJ1-5; possibly TRBD1 for D (5 bases). The germline CDR1 and CDR2 sequences are LGHNA and YNFKEQ. V was trimmed by 4 bases and J by 7 bases, leaving 14 bases between them. This CDR3 spans 14 amino acids.

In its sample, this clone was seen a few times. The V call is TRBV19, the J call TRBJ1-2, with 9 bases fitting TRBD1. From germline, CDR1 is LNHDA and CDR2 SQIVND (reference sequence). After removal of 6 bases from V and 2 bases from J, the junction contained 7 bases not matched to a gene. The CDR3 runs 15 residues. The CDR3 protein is CASRDRTGANYGYTF. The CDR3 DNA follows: TGTGCCAGTAGGGACCGGACAGGGGCGAACTATGGCTACACCTTC.

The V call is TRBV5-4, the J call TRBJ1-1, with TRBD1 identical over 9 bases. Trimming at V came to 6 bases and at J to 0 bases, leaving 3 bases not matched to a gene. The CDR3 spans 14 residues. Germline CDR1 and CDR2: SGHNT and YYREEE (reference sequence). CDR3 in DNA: TGTGCCAGCACCAGGACAGGGGTGAACACTGAAGCTTTCTTT. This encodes CASTRTGVNTEAFF.

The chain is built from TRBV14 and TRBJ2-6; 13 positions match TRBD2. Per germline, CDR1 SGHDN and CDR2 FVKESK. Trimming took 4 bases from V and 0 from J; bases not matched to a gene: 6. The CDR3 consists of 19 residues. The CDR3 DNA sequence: TGTGCCAGCAGCCGCCGGGGACTAGCGGGAAACTCTGGGGCCAACGTCCTGACTTTC. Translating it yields CASSRRGLAGNSGANVLTF.

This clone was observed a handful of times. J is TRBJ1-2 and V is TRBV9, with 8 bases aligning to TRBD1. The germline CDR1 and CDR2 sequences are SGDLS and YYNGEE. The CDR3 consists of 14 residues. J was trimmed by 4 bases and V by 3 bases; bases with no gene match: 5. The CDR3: CASSARGLAYGYTF. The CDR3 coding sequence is TGTGCCAGCAGCGCCAGGGGGCTCGCCTATGGCTACACCTTC.

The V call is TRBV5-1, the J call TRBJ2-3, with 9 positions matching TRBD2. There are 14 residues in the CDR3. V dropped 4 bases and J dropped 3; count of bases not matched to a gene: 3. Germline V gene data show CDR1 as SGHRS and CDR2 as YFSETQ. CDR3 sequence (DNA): TGCGCCAGCAGCCCCGGACTAGCGACAGATACGCAGTATTTT. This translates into CASSPGLATDTQYF.

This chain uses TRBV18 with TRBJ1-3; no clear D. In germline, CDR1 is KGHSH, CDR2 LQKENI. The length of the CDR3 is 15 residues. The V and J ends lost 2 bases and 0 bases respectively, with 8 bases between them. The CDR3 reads CASSPVTSSGNTIYF. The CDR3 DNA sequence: TGTGCCAGCTCACCAGTGACAAGCTCTGGAAACACCATATATTTT.

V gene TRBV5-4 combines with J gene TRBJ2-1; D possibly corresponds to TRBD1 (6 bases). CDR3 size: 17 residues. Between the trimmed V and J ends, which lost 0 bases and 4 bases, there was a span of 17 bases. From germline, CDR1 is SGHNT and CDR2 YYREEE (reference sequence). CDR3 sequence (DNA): TGTGCCAGCAGCTTGGCCTGGACAGCGCACCGTTACAATGAGCAGTTCTTC. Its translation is CASSLAWTAHRYNEQFF.

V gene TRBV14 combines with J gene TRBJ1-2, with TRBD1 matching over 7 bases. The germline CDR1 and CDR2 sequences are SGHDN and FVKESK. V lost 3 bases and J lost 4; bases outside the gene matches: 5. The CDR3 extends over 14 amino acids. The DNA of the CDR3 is TGTGCCAGCAGCCAGGGGACAGCGATCTATGGCTACACCTTC. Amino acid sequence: CASSQGTAIYGYTF. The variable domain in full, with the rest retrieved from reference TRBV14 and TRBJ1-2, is EAGVTQFPSHSVIEKGQTVTLRCDPISGHDNLYWYRRVMGKEIKFLLHFVKESKQDESGMPNNRFLAERTGGTYSTLKVQPAELEDSGVYFCASSQGTAIYGYTFGSGTRLTVV.

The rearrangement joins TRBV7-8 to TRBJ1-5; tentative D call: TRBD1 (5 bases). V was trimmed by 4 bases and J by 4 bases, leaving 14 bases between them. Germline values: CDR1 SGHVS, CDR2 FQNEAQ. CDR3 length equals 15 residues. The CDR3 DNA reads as TGTGCCAGCAGCTCTATGGGGGGTTGGAATCAGCCCCAGCATTTT. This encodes CASSSMGGWNQPQHF.

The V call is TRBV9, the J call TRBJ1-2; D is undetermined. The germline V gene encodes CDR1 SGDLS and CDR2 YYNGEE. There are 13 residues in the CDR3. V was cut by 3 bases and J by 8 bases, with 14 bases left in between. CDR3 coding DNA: TGTGCCAGCAGCGGCGGTGGTTATGGGGGCTACACCTTC. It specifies CASSGGGYGGYTF.

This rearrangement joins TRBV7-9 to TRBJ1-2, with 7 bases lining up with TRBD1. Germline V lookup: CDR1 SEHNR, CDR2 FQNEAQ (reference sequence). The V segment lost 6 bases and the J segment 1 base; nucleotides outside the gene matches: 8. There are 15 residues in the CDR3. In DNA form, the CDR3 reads TGTGCCAGCAGTTCCGACAGGGTTAGTAACTATGGCTACACCTTC. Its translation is CASSSDRVSNYGYTF.

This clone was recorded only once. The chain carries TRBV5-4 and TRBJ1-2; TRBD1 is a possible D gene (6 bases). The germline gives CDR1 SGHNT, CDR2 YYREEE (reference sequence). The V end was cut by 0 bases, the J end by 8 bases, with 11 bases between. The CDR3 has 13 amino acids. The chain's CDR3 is CASSLAGDRGYTF. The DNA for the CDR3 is TGTGCCAGCAGCTTGGCAGGGGATCGGGGCTACACCTTC.